Listed below are T cell receptor beta chains from one sample, sequenced in a study of HIV-infected patients and healthy controls. In TCRdb, the 5' RACE reads were re-called with MiXCR into one record per CDR3 protein. The table records some 15,000 distinct CDR3 sequences, under 9.5% of them present only once. The sequencing input was blood. Receptors originate from an adult in good health. The CDR3 runs from the conserved cysteine through the conserved F or W. Fields, in order: CDR3 protein, V gene, D gene. A D gene is named only where the DNA matches it firmly.

CASSYGGSYGYTF | TRBV6-2/TRBV6-3 | .
CAWSVWDQPQHF | TRBV30 | .
CASSLMLGGGYEQYF | TRBV7-2 | TRBD2
CASSPLGGTQYF | TRBV7-6 | .
CSSWGGPDTQYF | TRBV29-1 | .
CSVEGDRKSIGSTDTQYF | TRBV29-1 | .
CASSLEGTGELFF | TRBV5-1 | .
CASSLGRSSGAKNIQYF | TRBV28 | .
CSAVRQGETEAFF | TRBV29-1 | TRBD1
CASPGDVGSSTEAFF | TRBV2 | .
CAISESSDRVVNTEAFF | TRBV10-3 | TRBD1
CASSAYKAGGSYEQYF | TRBV6-1 | TRBD2
CASSPQAQGRDGYTF | TRBV4-1 | .
CASSNGYLAVPLGNNEQFF | TRBV5-7 | TRBD2
CASSLDGIYSGNTIYF | TRBV5-1 | .
CASSFGPSGTEAFF | TRBV12-3/TRBV12-4 | .
CASSVEAHAYEQYF | TRBV5-1 | .
CSVVLLAGGHNEQFF | TRBV29-1 | TRBD2
CASSFPTSGSSADTQYF | TRBV7-2 | TRBD2
CSARGSGVRAGTNEQFF | TRBV20-1 | .
CSVVGRGAEQFF | TRBV29-1 | .
CASLGETQYF | TRBV3-1 | .
CSVVKRRGSSYNEQFF | TRBV29-1 | TRBD2
CASSLNQAGYTF | TRBV28 | .
CASSVRSGELFF | TRBV9 | .
CASSRVGGGYEQYF | TRBV6-5 | TRBD2
CASRQTAEAFF | TRBV12-3/TRBV12-4 | .
CASSPLTSSGELFF | TRBV5-4 | TRBD2
CASGLASGGQETQYF | TRBV12-5 | TRBD1
CASREDYNEQFF | TRBV6-2/TRBV6-3 | .
CASSQVNTGELFF | TRBV3-1 | .
CASSLVSPGDIQYF | TRBV7-9 | .
CATSRGTGLLEQFF | TRBV15 | .
CASSLRLTDTQYF | TRBV7-2 | .
CASSKQGNYGYTF | TRBV19 | .
CASSPFPRRVAGGPAGELFF | TRBV11-2 | TRBD2
CASSEQTGGTDTQYF | TRBV6-1 | TRBD1
CSVLSTDTQYF | TRBV29-1 | .
CASSYIGVGGYGYTF | TRBV6-5 | .